One sample yielded the 31 T cell receptor beta chains listed below, sequenced in a study of siplizumab effects on memory and regulatory T cells. The repertoire was sequenced with immunoSEQ multiplex PCR; TCRdb's copy has only in-frame clones and lacks some. The table lists nearly 85,000 clones, approximately 95% of them singletons. The sequencing input was CD8+ T cells sorted from blood. The origin of the receptors is a human donor in good health.

V and J are TRBV7-8 and TRBJ2-1; D is unclear. The V gene's germline CDR1 is SGHVS and CDR2 FQNEAQ. Trimming removed 5 bases at V and 9 bases at J, with 17 bases between. This CDR3 contains 14 residues. CDR3 protein: CASSPQAFGVEQFF. CDR3 DNA sequence: TGTGCCAGCAGCCCCCAGGCTTTTGGGGTTGAGCAGTTCTTC.

The chain carries TRBV29-1 and TRBJ2-7, with a possible D match to TRBD2 (6 bases). Germline values: CDR1 SQVTM, CDR2 ANQGSEA. The CDR3 is made up of 13 amino acids. The V gene lost 3 bases and the J gene lost 0 bases, with 9 bases spanning the gap. CDR3 coding DNA: TGCAGCGTTGAGGAGGGTACCTCCTACGAGCAGTACTTC. It is translated as CSVEEGTSYEQYF.

This clone was picked up one time. J is TRBJ2-7 and V is TRBV28; D remains unclear. This CDR3 is built from 11 residues. Germline-derived CDR1 and CDR2 are MDHEN and SYDVKM. Trimming took off 3 bases at V and 3 bases at J, with 3 bases between the two ends. This chain's CDR3 is CASSLDYEQYF. The CDR3 DNA reads TGTGCCAGCAGTTTGGACTACGAGCAGTACTTC. Looking up the rest from reference TRBV28 and TRBJ2-7 gives the full variable domain: DVKVTQSSRYLVKRTGEKVFLECVQDMDHENMFWYRQDPGLGLRLIYFSYDVKMKEKGDIPEGYSVSREKKERFSLILESASTNQTSMYLCASSLDYEQYFGPGTRLTVT.

This clone was counted a single time. J is TRBJ2-1 and V is TRBV7-9; D is perhaps TRBD2 (5 bases). CDR1 and CDR2 (germline): SEHNR, FQNEAQ (reference sequence). V was cut by 5 bases and J by 0 bases, with 11 bases left in between. The CDR3 runs to 15 residues. The CDR3 reads CASSLEGLSYNEQFF. CDR3 in DNA: TGTGCCAGCAGCCTAGAGGGCCTCTCCTACAATGAGCAGTTCTTC.

This chain joins TRBV19 and TRBJ1-4; D remains ambiguous. This CDR3 spans 16 amino acids. Germline V lookup: CDR1 LNHDA, CDR2 SQIVND (reference sequence). With 5 bases removed from V and 5 bases from J, the gap between germline ends came to 18 bases. CDR3 in amino acids: CASSPFPAGPNEKLFF. CDR3 nucleotide sequence: TGTGCCAGTAGTCCCTTCCCCGCAGGACCCAATGAAAAACTGTTTTTT.

The genes are TRBV15 and TRBJ1-4; no reliable D call. Germline CDR1 and CDR2: LNHNV and YYDKDF (reference sequence). The CDR3 totals 17 residues. Trimming left V 0 bases short and J 4 bases short, with 15 bases between. The CDR3 protein is CATSRDEGRINNEKLFF. The CDR3 nucleotides are TGTGCCACCAGCAGAGATGAAGGCCGTATCAATAATGAAAAACTGTTTTTT.

The chain employs TRBV28 and TRBJ2-7; weak D call: TRBD1 (6 bases). CDR1 MDHEN and CDR2 SYDVKM come from the germline V gene. This CDR3 has 14 residues. The V and J ends lost 0 bases and 0 bases respectively, with 6 bases between them. CDR3 nucleotides: TGTGCCAGCAGTTTATGGGACAGCTCCTACGAGCAGTACTTC. This encodes CASSLWDSSYEQYF.

This chain joins TRBV27 and TRBJ1-2, with a tentative D call TRBD1 (5 bases). Germline V gene lookup returns CDR1 MNHEY and CDR2 SMNVEV (reference sequence). The CDR3 contains 12 residues. Trimming left V 6 bases short and J 3 bases short, with 8 bases between. CDR3 loop: CASRGLDYGYTF. The CDR3 DNA reads as TGTGCCAGCAGGGGGCTCGACTATGGCTACACCTTC.

The chain combines TRBV7-9 with TRBJ2-5; D is possibly TRBD1 (6 bases). V lost 3 bases, J lost 5 bases, and 13 bases lay in between. Germline assignment: CDR1 SEHNR and CDR2 FQNEAQ (reference sequence). The CDR3 extends over 14 amino acids. This CDR3 is CASSLGRGGETQYF. The CDR3 DNA reads TGTGCCAGCAGCTTGGGCAGGGGTGGGGAGACCCAGTACTTC.

CDR3 coding DNA: TGTGCCAGCAGCCGGGGACCGCCGCCCTCCTACGAGCAGTACTTC. Amino acids: CASSRGPPPSYEQYF. The chain couples TRBV7-8 to TRBJ2-7; TRBD1 or TRBD2 may be the D gene (5 bases each). Looked up from germline, CDR1 is SGHVS and CDR2 is FQNEAQ. The CDR3 spans 15 residues. V gave up 5 bases and J gave up 0 bases, with 14 bases separating them.

This clone was observed a single time. The chain combines TRBV11-3 with TRBJ1-1; D uncertain. The CDR3 sequence is 15 residues long. Germline V gene sequence: CDR1 SGHNT, CDR2 YENEEA. The germline V and J ends were trimmed by 3 bases and 3 bases, with 14 bases remaining between them. The CDR3 DNA is TGTGCCAGCAGCTTTAATGCCTTGGTACACACTGAAGCTTTCTTT. Translation: CASSFNALVHTEAFF. The full variable domain, rest sourced from reference TRBV11-3 and TRBJ1-1, is EAGVVQSPRYKIIEKKQPVAFWCNPISGHNTLYWYLQNLGQGPELLIRYENEEAVDDSQLPKDRFSAERLKGVDSTLKIQPAELGDSAVYLCASSFNALVHTEAFFGQGTRLTVV.

This chain connects TRBV28 to TRBJ2-5; D is tentatively TRBD1 or TRBD2 (5 bases each). The end of the DNA is better explained by TRBJ2-7, so the J call may be wrong. The CDR3 contains 13 residues. The germline V gene encodes CDR1 MDHEN and CDR2 SYDVKM. CDR3 in DNA: TGTGCCAGCGGACCAGAGGGGATCGACGAGCAGTACTTC. Translating gives CASGPEGIDEQYF.

This clone was observed once. This chain joins TRBV28 and TRBJ2-2, with D perhaps TRBD1 (6 bases). Germline V gene data show CDR1 as MDHEN and CDR2 as SYDVKM. This CDR3 comprises 16 residues. V shed 1 base and J shed 9 bases, with 18 bases lying between them. The CDR3 nucleotides are TGTGCCAGCAGTTTATTAAACGGACAGAAGAATCGGGAGCTGTTTTTT. Protein product: CASSLLNGQKNRELFF.

V is TRBV6-1 and J is TRBJ1-5, with D unresolved. Germline loops: CDR1 MNHNS, CDR2 SASEGT. The V and J ends lost 2 bases and 0 bases respectively, with 8 bases between them. The CDR3 spans 15 residues. CDR3 amino acids: CASSESWGSNQPQHF. In DNA, the CDR3 is TGTGCCAGCAGTGAATCATGGGGTAGCAATCAGCCCCAGCATTTT.

This CDR3 reads CASSLGGLSEAFF. The CDR3 nucleotides are TGTGCCAGCAGCTTAGGGGGGTTATCTGAAGCTTTCTTT. V and J are TRBV7-3 and TRBJ1-1, with TRBD1 as a possible D gene (5 bases). V lost 2 bases and J lost 6, with 10 bases in between. Germline V gives CDR1 SGHTA, CDR2 FQGTGA. The CDR3 is 13 residues long.

The chain joins TRBV25-1 to TRBJ2-2; D is possibly TRBD2 (6 bases). Germline V gene data show CDR1 as MGHDK and CDR2 as SYGVNS. The CDR3 runs 13 residues. V was pared by 10 bases and J by 3 bases, with 12 bases between. In DNA, the CDR3 is TGTGCCACGGGGGACGCCTACACCGGGGAGCTGTTTTTT. It specifies CATGDAYTGELFF.

The V and J genes are TRBV27 and TRBJ2-7, with 9 positions matching TRBD2. V shed 4 bases, J shed 5 bases, and the junction held 9 bases outside the gene matches. This CDR3 is built from 15 residues. Germline-derived CDR1 and CDR2 are MNHEY and SMNVEV (reference sequence). The CDR3 is CASSSSIAGVHEQYF. For the CDR3, the DNA is TGTGCCAGCAGTTCCTCGATAGCGGGAGTTCACGAGCAGTACTTC.

This chain connects TRBV11-2 to TRBJ2-3; D is undetermined. The CDR3 totals 11 residues. The V and J ends lost 3 bases and 5 bases respectively, with 3 bases between them. Germline assignment: CDR1 SGHAT and CDR2 FQNNGV. The DNA for the CDR3 is TGTGCCAGCAGCTTCGGAGATACGCAGTATTTT. Its translation: CASSFGDTQYF.

Remarks on this clone: Other DNA variants within this sample encode the same CDR3. The chain joins TRBV27 to TRBJ2-7; D gene ambiguous. The CDR3 totals 15 residues. Germline V gives CDR1 MNHEY, CDR2 SMNVEV (reference sequence). The ends were cut back, 0 bases at V and 0 bases at J, with 9 bases in the middle. The CDR3 spells CASSLSTLSSYEQYF. CDR3 coding DNA: TGTGCCAGCAGTTTATCGACTCTGAGCTCCTACGAGCAGTACTTC.

This clone appeared once. The genes are TRBV27 and TRBJ2-2; the match to TRBD2 covers 10 bases. The CDR3 runs to 17 residues. CDR1 is MNHEY, CDR2 SMNVEV, per germline (reference sequence). J gave up 5 bases and V 3 bases, and 9 bases lay outside the gene matches. As DNA, the CDR3 is TGTGCCAGCAGTTTGTCGGCTAGCGGGAGTGGGACCGGGGAGCTGTTTTTT. This translates into CASSLSASGSGTGELFF.

CDR3 amino acids: CASCDGLNPYEQYF. The DNA for the CDR3 is TGTGCCAGCTGCGATGGCTTAAATCCCTACGAGCAGTACTTC. The rearrangement joins TRBV13 to TRBJ2-7, with D unclear. This CDR3 region has 14 residues. Looked up from germline, CDR1 is PRHDT and CDR2 is FYEKMQ (reference sequence). The ends were cut back, 8 bases at V and 2 bases at J, with 16 bases in the middle.

CDR3 sequence (DNA): TGTGCCAGCAACCCATGGGGGGGTACTCAAGAGACCCAGTACTTC. Protein product: CASNPWGGTQETQYF. The gene calls are TRBV9 and TRBJ2-5; TRBD2 aligns across 7 bases. Germline CDR1 is SGDLS and CDR2 is YYNGEE. The CDR3 totals 15 residues. V lost 6 bases to trimming and J lost 2 bases; unmatched junction nucleotides: 10.

The V gene is TRBV15, the J gene TRBJ1-4, with a tentative D call TRBD1 (6 bases). The length of the CDR3 is 16 residues. Germline CDR1 and CDR2: LNHNV and YYDKDF (reference sequence). Trimming took 5 bases from V and 4 from J, leaving 17 bases between them. CDR3 in amino acids: CATSGTRGRGNEKLFF. The CDR3 DNA is TGTGCCACCAGCGGGACCAGGGGAAGGGGTAATGAAAAACTGTTTTTT.

This clone was seen once. This chain uses TRBV6-6 with TRBJ2-7; 11 bases fit TRBD2. Germline loops: CDR1 MNHNY, CDR2 SVGAGI (reference sequence). Unmatched junction bases numbered 6, after V lost 2 bases and J lost 3 bases. This CDR3 contains 16 residues. The CDR3 nucleotides are TGTGCCAGCAGTTACGGGGGGGGACTAGCGGTCTACGAGCAGTACTTC. It yields the protein CASSYGGGLAVYEQYF.

The V and J genes are TRBV4-2 and TRBJ1-1; TRBD1 aligns across 9 bases. The germline CDR1 and CDR2 sequences are LGHNA and YNFKEQ. With 4 bases clipped from V and 4 bases from J, the junction kept 7 bases outside the gene matches. This CDR3 region has 15 residues. In nucleotides, the CDR3 is TGTGCCAGCAGCCCTATTACAGGGGGCGGCACTGAAGCTTTCTTT. It translates to CASSPITGGGTEAFF.

V is TRBV4-1 and J is TRBJ2-3; no definite D call. Germline lookup yields CDR1 MGHRA and CDR2 YSYEKL. The CDR3 has 11 amino acids. Trimming left V 6 bases short and J 3 bases short, with 4 bases between. The CDR3, as DNA: TGCGCCAGCAGTCATACAGATACGCAGTATTTT. This gives the protein CASSHTDTQYF.

CDR3 coding DNA: TGTGCCACTCGTGGAGGGTTGAACACTGAAGCTTTCTTT. It codes for CATRGGLNTEAFF. The chain has TRBV19 and TRBJ1-1; D remains unclear. Per the germline V gene, CDR1 is LNHDA and CDR2 is SQIVND (reference sequence). The CDR3 has 13 residues. V was shortened by 10 bases and J by 0 bases, with 12 bases between the two germline ends.

This chain uses TRBV7-8 with TRBJ1-1; TRBD1 aligns across 7 bases. The junction had 7 bases not matched to a gene; V was cut back by 6 bases and J by 0 bases. The germline CDR1 and CDR2 sequences are SGHVS and FQNEAQ. The CDR3 totals 15 residues. The chain's CDR3 is CASRESTGVNTEAFF. DNA for the CDR3: TGTGCCAGCAGGGAAAGTACAGGGGTGAACACTGAAGCTTTCTTT.

This rearrangement joins TRBV4-1 to TRBJ2-1, with 7 bases matching TRBD1. Trimming at V came to 1 base and at J to 6 bases, leaving 6 bases not matched to a gene. The CDR3 has 15 amino acids. Germline V gene lookup returns CDR1 MGHRA and CDR2 YSYEKL. CDR3 loop: CASSQARGQSNEQFF. The CDR3 DNA is TGCGCCAGCAGCCAAGCCCGGGGACAGAGCAATGAGCAGTTCTTC.

The V and J genes are TRBV4-1 and TRBJ2-7; 7 positions agree with TRBD1. The CDR3 loop spans 11 amino acids. From germline, CDR1 is MGHRA and CDR2 YSYEKL. Trimming cost V 8 bases and J 2 bases; bases outside gene matches: 0. In DNA, the CDR3 is TGCGCCAGCGGACAGGCCTACGAGCAGTACTTC. Amino acid sequence: CASGQAYEQYF.

The genes are TRBV19 and TRBJ2-7; 9 bases line up with TRBD1. Germline V gives CDR1 LNHDA, CDR2 SQIVND (reference sequence). This CDR3 comprises 14 residues. Unmatched junction bases numbered 5, after V lost 5 bases and J lost 3 bases. For the CDR3, the DNA is TGTGCCAGTAGTTCCCTGACAGGGGGCTACGAGCAGTACTTC. As protein: CASSSLTGGYEQYF.